This TCR beta chain was obtained from a study of molecular identifiers for immune sequencing clone quantification. Methods described previously were used for bulk TCR libraries, and listed TCR primers were applied. TCRdb analysed the PCR reads with MiXCR anew, one entry per CDR3 protein. This table holds about 640,000 distinct CDR3 sequences, approximately 20% found once. In this sample, this clonotype turned up many times. The antigen remains undetermined. Study-wide results and limits: Amid one million naive cells, spiked Jurkat TCR RNA from one cell was reportedly still detectable.

Sequencing was carried out using naive CD8+ T cells from blood, with Jurkat cell RNA spiked in. Subset: FACS-sorted CD8+CD4-CCR7+CD45RA+ naive T cells. The TCR sequence derives from a human donor in good health. Some libraries in this study had Jurkat cell RNA spiked in.

The CDR3 DNA is TGTGCCAGCAGGGTTGGGGCTGGCGAGCAGTACTTC. Protein sequence: CASRVGAGEQYF. The rearrangement links TRBV19 to TRBJ2-7; D might be TRBD1 (5 bases). This CDR3 is built from 12 residues. Germline V gene lookup returns CDR1 LNHDA and CDR2 SQIVND (reference sequence). Between the trimmed V and J ends, which lost 9 bases and 6 bases, there was a span of 15 bases. Combining the CDR3 with reference TRBV19 and TRBJ2-7 gives the whole variable domain DGGITQSPKYLFRKEGQNVTLSCEQNLNHDAMYWYRQDPGQGLRLIYYSQIVNDFQKGDIAEGYSVSREKKESFPLTVTSAQKNPTAFYLCASRVGAGEQYFGPGTRLTVT.